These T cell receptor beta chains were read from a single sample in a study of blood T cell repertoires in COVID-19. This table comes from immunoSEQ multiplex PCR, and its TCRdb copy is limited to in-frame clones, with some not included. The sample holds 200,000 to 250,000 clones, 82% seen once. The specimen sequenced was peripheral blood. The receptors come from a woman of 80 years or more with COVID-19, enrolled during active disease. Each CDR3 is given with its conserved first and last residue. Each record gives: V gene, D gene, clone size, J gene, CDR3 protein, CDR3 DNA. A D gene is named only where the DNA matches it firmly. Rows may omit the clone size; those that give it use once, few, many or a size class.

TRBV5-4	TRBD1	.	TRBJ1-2	CASSLSRGLGGYTF	TGTGCCAGCAGCTTGAGCAGGGGGCTAGGTGGCTACACCTTC
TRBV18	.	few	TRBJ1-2	CASSPSRDSGYTF	TGTGCCAGCTCACCAAGCAGGGATTCTGGCTACACCTTC
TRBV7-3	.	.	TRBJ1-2	CASSLGSGYGYTF	TGTGCCAGCAGCTTAGGATCGGGATATGGCTACACCTTC
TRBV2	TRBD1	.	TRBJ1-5	CASIRDRNQPQHF	TGTGCCAGCATCCGGGACAGGAATCAGCCCCAGCATTTT
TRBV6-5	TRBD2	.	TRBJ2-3	CAASSSGRDTQYF	TGTGCCGCCAGCTCTAGCGGGAGAGATACGCAGTATTTT
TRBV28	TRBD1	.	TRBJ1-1	CASSLRQGAAFF	TGTGCCAGCAGTTTAAGGCAGGGGGCAGCTTTCTTT
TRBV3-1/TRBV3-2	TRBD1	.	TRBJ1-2	CASSQVFAGGAYGYTF	TGTGCCAGCAGCCAAGTGTTTGCAGGGGGTGCCTATGGCTACACCTTC
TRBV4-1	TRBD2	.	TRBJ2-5	CASSYLGLAKETQYF	TGCGCCAGCAGCTACCTCGGACTAGCGAAAGAGACCCAGTACTTC
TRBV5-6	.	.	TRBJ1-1	CASSMTGGSTEAFF	TGTGCCAGCAGCATGACAGGTGGGTCCACTGAAGCTTTCTTT
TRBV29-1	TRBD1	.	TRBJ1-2	CSGGDRVNGYTF	TGCAGCGGGGGGGACAGGGTGAATGGCTACACCTTC
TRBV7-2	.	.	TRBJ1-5	CASSPGGQMNQPQHF	TGTGCCAGCAGCCCCGGCGGTCAGATGAATCAGCCCCAGCATTTT
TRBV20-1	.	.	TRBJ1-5	CSAGGAGARQPQHF	TGCAGTGCTGGTGGGGCGGGGGCGAGACAGCCCCAGCATTTT
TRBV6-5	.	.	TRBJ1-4	CASSLTANEKLFF	TGTGCCAGCAGTTTAACAGCTAATGAAAAACTGTTTTTT
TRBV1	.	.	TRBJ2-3	CTTSGTGHFPSTDTQYF	TGCACCACCTCCGGGACAGGACATTTCCCTAGCACAGATACGCAGTATTTT
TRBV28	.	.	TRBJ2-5	CASSPAGTPGTETQYF	TGTGCCAGCAGCCCAGCCGGGACTCCGGGGACAGAGACCCAGTACTTC
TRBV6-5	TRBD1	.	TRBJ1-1	CASRDRGHTEAFF	TGTGCCAGCAGGGACAGGGGCCACACTGAAGCTTTCTTT
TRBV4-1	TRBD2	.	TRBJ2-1	CASSQPTSGYYNEQFF	TGCGCCAGCAGCCAACCGACTAGCGGGTACTACAATGAGCAGTTCTTC
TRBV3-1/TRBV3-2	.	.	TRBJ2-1	CASSPRWNEQFF	TGTGCCAGCAGCCCCCGGTGGAATGAGCAGTTCTTC
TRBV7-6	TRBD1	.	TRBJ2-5	CASSYGQGRVETQYF	TGTGCCAGCAGCTACGGACAGGGAAGAGTTGAGACCCAGTACTTC
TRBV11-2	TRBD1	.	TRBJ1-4	CASSFRGSYEKLFF	TGTGCCAGCAGCTTCAGGGGGAGTTATGAAAAACTGTTTTTT
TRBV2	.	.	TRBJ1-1	CASRRSRNTEAFF	TGTGCCAGCAGACGTAGTAGGAACACTGAAGCTTTCTTT
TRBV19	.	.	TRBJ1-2	CASSQYPEGRGYGYTF	TGTGCCAGTAGTCAGTACCCCGAGGGCAGGGGCTATGGCTACACCTTC
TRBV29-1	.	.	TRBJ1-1	CSVEDKGVGTEAFF	TGCAGCGTTGAAGACAAGGGGGTTGGCACTGAAGCTTTCTTT
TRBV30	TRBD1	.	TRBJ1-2	CAWSPPGQSYGYTF	TGTGCCTGGAGTCCCCCGGGACAGAGTTATGGCTACACCTTC
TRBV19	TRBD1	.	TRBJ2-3	CASRDRARTDTQYF	TGTGCCAGTAGGGACAGGGCCAGGACAGATACGCAGTATTTT
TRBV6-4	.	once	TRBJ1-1	CASSRQKNTEAFF	TGTGCCAGCAGTCGACAGAAGAACACTGAAGCTTTCTTT
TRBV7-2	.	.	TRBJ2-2	CASSRDRTNTGELFF	TGTGCCAGCAGCCGCGACAGGACGAACACCGGGGAGCTGTTTTTT
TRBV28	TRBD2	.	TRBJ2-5	CASSPRGLAGASRTQYF	TGTGCCAGCAGCCCGCGCGGGCTAGCGGGAGCCTCCAGGACCCAGTACTTC
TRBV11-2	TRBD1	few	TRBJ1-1	CASSSQKIRQGKNTEAFF	TGTGCCAGCAGCTCCCAAAAGATTAGACAGGGAAAGAACACTGAAGCTTTCTTT
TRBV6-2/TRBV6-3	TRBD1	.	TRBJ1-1	CASSYRRGQDTEAFF	TGTGCCAGCAGTTATCGCAGGGGGCAGGACACTGAAGCTTTCTTT
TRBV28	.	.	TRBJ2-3	CASSSPRDRNFFGTDTQYF	TGTGCCAGCAGTTCCCCGCGGGACCGTAACTTCTTCGGCACAGATACGCAGTATTTT
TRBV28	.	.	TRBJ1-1	CASFITGSRDTEAFF	TGTGCCAGCTTCATTACGGGGTCTCGCGACACTGAAGCTTTCTTT
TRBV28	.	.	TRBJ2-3	CASRLSGYTDTQYF	TGTGCCAGCCGCCTATCGGGATACACAGATACGCAGTATTTT